This record covers a single TCR beta chain. The sample belongs to a study of blood T cell repertoires in COVID-19. Study as a whole: Sources were T cells, B-cell-depleted T cells, or PBMCs; the material itself was cDNA or gDNA.

Method: immunoSEQ multiplex PCR; TCRdb's copy keeps in-frame clones and lacks some. The sample consists of about 69,000 clones, around 88% of them appearing once. The CDR3 length is 16 residues. Germline-derived CDR1 and CDR2 are LNHDA and SQIVND (reference sequence). The ends were cut back, 3 bases at V and 3 bases at J, with 16 bases in the middle. The clonotype was recovered from a man in his forties with COVID-19, enrolled during active disease. The rearrangement joins TRBV19 to TRBJ2-3; a weak D match, TRBD2 (6 bases). Sequencing used peripheral blood. CDR3: CASSIYKSGLTDTQYF. CDR3 nucleotides: TGTGCCAGTAGTATCTATAAAAGCGGGCTAACAGATACGCAGTATTTT.